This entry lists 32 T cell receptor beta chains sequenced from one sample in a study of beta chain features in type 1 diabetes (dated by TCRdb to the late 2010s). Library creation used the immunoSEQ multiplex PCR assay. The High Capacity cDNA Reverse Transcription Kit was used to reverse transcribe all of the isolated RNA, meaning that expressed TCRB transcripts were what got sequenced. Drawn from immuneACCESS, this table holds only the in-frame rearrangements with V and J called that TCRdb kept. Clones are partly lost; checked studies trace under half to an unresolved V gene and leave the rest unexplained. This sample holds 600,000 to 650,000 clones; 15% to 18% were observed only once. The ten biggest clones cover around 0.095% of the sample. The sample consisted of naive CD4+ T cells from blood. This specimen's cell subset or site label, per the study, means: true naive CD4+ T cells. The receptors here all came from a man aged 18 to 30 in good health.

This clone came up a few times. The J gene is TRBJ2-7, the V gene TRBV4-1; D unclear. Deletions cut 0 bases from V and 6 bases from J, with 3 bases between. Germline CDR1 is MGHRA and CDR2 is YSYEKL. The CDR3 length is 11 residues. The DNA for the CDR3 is TGCGCCAGCAGCCAAGACCGCGAGCAGTACTTC. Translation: CASSQDREQYF.

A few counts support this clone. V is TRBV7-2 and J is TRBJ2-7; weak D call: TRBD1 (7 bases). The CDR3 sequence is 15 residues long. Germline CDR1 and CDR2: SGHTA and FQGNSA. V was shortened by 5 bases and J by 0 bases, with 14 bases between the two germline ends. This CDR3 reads CASSLRGDSSYEQYF. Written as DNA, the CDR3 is TGTGCCAGCAGCCTAAGGGGGGACAGCTCCTACGAGCAGTACTTC.

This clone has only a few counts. CDR3 region: CASSFRDRMSGYTF. The DNA for the CDR3 is TGTGCCAGCAGTTTTCGGGACAGGATGAGTGGCTACACCTTC. This chain links TRBV28 with TRBJ1-2; 8 bases agree with TRBD1. Losses at the gene ends were 3 bases for V and 7 bases for J; bases not matched to a gene: 7. In germline, CDR1 is MDHEN, CDR2 SYDVKM. CDR3 length equals 14 residues.

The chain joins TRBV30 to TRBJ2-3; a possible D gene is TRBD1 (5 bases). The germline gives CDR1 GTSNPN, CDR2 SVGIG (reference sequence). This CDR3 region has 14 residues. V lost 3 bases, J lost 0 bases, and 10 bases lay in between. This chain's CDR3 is CAWRTGQSTDTQYF. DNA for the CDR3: TGTGCCTGGAGAACCGGACAAAGCACAGATACGCAGTATTTT.

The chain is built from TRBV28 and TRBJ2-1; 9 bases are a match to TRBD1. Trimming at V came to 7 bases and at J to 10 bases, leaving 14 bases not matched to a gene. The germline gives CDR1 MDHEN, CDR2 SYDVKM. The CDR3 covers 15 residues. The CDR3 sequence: CASNARAGQGWEQFF. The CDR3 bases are TGTGCCAGCAACGCTCGCGCGGGACAGGGTTGGGAGCAGTTCTTC. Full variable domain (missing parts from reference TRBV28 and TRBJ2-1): DVKVTQSSRYLVKRTGEKVFLECVQDMDHENMFWYRQDPGLGLRLIYFSYDVKMKEKGDIPEGYSVSREKKERFSLILESASTNQTSMYLCASNARAGQGWEQFFGPGTRLTVL.

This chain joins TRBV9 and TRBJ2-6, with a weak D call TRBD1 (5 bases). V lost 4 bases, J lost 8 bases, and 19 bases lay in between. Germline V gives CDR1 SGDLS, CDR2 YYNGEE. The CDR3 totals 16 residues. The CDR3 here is CASSPRTQGGTNVLTF. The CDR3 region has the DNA TGTGCCAGCAGCCCAAGAACGCAGGGTGGAACCAACGTCCTGACTTTC.

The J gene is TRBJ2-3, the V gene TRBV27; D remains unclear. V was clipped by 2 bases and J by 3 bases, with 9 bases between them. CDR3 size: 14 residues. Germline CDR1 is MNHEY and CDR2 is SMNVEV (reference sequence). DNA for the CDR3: TGTGCCAGCAGTTTAAAGCAGACAACAGATACGCAGTATTTT. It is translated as CASSLKQTTDTQYF.

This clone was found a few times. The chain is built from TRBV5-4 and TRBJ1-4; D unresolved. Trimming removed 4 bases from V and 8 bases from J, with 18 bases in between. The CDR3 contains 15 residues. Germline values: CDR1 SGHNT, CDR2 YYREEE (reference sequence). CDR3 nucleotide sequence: TGTGCCAGCAGCGTGCCGGGAACTATGAGGGAAAAACTGTTTTTT. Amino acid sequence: CASSVPGTMREKLFF.

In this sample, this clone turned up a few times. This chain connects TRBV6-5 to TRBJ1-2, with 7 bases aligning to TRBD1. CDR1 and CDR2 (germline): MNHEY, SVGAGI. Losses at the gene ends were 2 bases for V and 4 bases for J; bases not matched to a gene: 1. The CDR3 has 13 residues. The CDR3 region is CASSYRTGYGYTF. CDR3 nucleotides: TGTGCCAGCAGTTACCGGACAGGCTATGGCTACACCTTC.

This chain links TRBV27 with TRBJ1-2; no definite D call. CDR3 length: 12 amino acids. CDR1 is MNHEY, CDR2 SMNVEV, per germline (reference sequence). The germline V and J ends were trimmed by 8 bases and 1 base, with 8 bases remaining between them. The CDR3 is CASSKVNYGYTF. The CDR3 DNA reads TGTGCCAGCTCCAAAGTTAACTATGGCTACACCTTC.

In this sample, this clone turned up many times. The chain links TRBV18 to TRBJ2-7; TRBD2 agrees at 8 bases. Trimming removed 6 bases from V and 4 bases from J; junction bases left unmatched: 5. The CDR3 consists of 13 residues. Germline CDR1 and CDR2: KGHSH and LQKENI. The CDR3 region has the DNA TGTGCCAGCTCTCGGGAGGGGATGTACGAGCAGTACTTC. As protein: CASSREGMYEQYF.

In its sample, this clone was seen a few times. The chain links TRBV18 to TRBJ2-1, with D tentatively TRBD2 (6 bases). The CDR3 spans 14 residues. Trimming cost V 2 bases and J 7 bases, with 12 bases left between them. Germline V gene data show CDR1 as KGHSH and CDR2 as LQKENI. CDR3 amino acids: CASSPATGANEQFF. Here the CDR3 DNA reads TGTGCCAGCTCACCAGCAACGGGAGCGAATGAGCAGTTCTTC.

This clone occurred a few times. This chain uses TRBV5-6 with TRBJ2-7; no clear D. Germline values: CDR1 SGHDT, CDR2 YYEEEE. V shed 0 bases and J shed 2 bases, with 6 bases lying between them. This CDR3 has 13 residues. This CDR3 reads CASSLVVTYEQYF. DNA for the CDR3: TGTGCCAGCAGCTTGGTGGTAACCTACGAGCAGTACTTC. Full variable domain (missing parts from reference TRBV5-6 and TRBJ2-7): DAGVTQSPTHLIKTRGQQVTLRCSPKSGHDTVSWYQQALGQGPQFIFQYYEEEERQRGNFPDRFSGHQFPNYSSELNVNALLLGDSALYLCASSLVVTYEQYFGPGTRLTVT.

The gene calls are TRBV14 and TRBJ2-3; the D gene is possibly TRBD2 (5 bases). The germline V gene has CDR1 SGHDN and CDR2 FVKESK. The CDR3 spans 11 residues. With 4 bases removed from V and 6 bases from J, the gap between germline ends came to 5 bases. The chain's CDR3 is CASSPGDTQYF. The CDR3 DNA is TGTGCCAGCAGCCCGGGGGATACGCAGTATTTT.

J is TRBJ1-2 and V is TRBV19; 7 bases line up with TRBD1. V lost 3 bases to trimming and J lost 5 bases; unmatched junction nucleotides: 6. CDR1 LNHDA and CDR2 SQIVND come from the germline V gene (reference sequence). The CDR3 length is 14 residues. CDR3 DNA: TGTGCCAGTAGTATCCGGGACAGACCGTATGGCTACACCTTC. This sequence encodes CASSIRDRPYGYTF.

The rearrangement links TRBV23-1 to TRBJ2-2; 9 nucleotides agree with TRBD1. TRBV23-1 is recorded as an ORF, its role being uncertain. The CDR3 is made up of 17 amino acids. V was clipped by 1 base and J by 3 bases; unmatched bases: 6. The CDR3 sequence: CASSQYGTGRDTGELFF. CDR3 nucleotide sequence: TGCGCCAGCAGTCAATATGGGACAGGGAGGGACACCGGGGAGCTGTTTTTT.

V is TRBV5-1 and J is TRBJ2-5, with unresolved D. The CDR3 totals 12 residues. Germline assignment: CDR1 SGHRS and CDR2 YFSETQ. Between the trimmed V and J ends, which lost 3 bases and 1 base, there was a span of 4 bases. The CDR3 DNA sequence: TGCGCCAGCAGCTCCACCCAAGAGACCCAGTACTTC. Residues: CASSSTQETQYF.

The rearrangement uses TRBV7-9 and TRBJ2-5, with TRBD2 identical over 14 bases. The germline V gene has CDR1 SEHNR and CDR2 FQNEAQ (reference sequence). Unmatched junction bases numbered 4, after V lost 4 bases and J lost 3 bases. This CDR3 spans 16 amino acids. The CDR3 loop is CASSSRLAGGKETQYF. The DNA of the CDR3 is TGTGCCAGCAGCTCACGACTAGCGGGAGGGAAAGAGACCCAGTACTTC.

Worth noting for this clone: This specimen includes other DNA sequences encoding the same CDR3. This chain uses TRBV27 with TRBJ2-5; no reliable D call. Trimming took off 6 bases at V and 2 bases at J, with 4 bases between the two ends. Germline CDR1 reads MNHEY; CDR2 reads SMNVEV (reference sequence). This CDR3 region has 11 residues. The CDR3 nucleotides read TGTGCCAGCAGCCCTCAAGAGACCCAGTACTTC. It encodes CASSPQETQYF.

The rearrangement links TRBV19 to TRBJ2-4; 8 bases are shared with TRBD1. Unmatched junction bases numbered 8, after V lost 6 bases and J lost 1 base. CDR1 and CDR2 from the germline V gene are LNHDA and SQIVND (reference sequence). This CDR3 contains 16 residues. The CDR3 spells CASRPRGQRAKNIQYF. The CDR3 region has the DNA TGTGCCAGTAGGCCCAGGGGGCAACGGGCCAAAAACATTCAGTACTTC. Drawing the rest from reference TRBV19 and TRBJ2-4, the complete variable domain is DGGITQSPKYLFRKEGQNVTLSCEQNLNHDAMYWYRQDPGQGLRLIYYSQIVNDFQKGDIAEGYSVSREKKESFPLTVTSAQKNPTAFYLCASRPRGQRAKNIQYFGAGTRLSVL.

DNA of the CDR3: TGTGCCAGCAGCCCACCTGAAGGGAGACATACCTACGAGCAGTACTTC. Its translation: CASSPPEGRHTYEQYF. The gene calls are TRBV9 and TRBJ2-7; D is possibly TRBD2 (5 bases). V dropped 4 bases and J dropped 2 bases, with 19 bases sitting between them. The V gene's germline CDR1 is SGDLS and CDR2 YYNGEE. The CDR3 is made up of 16 amino acids.

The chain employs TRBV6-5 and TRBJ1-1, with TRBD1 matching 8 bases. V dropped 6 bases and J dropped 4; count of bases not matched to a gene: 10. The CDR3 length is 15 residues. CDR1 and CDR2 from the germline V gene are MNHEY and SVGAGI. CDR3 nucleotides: TGTGCCAGCAGCCCTTGGACAGGGCAAGGCACTGAAGCTTTCTTT. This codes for CASSPWTGQGTEAFF.

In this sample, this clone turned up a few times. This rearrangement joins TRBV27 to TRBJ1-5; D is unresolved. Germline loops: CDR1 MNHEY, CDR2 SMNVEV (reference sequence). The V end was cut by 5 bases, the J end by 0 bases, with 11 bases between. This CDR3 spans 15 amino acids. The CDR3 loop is CASSGIGYSNQPQHF. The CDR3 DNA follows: TGTGCCAGCAGTGGGATAGGGTATAGCAATCAGCCCCAGCATTTT.

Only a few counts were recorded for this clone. The CDR3 DNA is TGTGCCAGCAGTGAATGGGAGAACACTGAAGCTTTCTTT. Translating it yields CASSEWENTEAFF. The chain has TRBV25-1 and TRBJ1-1, with D unresolved. The CDR3 consists of 13 residues. Germline V CDR1 and CDR2: MGHDK, SYGVNS. The V end was cut by 1 base, the J end by 1 base, with 4 bases between.

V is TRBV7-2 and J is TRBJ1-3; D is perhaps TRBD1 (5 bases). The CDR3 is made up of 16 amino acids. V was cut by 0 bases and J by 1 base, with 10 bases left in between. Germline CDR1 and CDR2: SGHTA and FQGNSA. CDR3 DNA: TGTGCCAGCAGCTTAGCAGCAGGGCCATCTGGAAACACCATATATTTT. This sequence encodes CASSLAAGPSGNTIYF.

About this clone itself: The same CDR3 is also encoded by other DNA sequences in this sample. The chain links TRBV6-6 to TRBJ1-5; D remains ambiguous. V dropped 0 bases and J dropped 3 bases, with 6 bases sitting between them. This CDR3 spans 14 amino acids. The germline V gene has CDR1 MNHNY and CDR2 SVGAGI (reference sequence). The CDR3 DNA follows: TGTGCCAGCAGTTACTCAGGAGTCAATCAGCCCCAGCATTTT. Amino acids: CASSYSGVNQPQHF.

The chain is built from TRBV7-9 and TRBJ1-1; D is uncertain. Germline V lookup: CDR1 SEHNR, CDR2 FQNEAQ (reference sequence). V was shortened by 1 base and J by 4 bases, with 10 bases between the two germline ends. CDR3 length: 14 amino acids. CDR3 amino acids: CASSLEGPFTEAFF. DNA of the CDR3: TGTGCCAGCAGCTTAGAAGGGCCGTTCACTGAAGCTTTCTTT.

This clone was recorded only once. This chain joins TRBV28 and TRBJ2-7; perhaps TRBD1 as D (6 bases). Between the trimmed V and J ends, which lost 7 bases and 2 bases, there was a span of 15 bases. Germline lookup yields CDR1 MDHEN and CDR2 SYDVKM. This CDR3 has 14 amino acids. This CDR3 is CASTKGQGTYEQYF. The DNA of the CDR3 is TGTGCCAGCACCAAGGGGCAGGGGACCTACGAGCAGTACTTC.

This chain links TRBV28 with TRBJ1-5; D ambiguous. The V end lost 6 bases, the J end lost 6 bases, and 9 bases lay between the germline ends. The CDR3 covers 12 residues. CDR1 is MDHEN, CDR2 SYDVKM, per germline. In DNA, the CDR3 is TGTGCCAGCAGCCCAGAGGTTCAGCCCCAGCATTTT. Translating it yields CASSPEVQPQHF.

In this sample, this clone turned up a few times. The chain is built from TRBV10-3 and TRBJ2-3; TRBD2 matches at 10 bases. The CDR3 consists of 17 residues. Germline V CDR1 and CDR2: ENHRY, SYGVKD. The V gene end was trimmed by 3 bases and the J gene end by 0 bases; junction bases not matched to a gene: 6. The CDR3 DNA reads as TGTGCCATCAGTGATCAGGCTAGCGGGAGAAGCACAGATACGCAGTATTTT. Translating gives CAISDQASGRSTDTQYF.

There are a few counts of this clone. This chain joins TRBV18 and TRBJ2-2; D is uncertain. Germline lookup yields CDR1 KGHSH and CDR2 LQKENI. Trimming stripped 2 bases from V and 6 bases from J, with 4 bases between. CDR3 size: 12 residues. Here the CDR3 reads CASSPNAGELFF. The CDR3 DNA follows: TGTGCCAGCTCACCAAATGCCGGGGAGCTGTTTTTT.

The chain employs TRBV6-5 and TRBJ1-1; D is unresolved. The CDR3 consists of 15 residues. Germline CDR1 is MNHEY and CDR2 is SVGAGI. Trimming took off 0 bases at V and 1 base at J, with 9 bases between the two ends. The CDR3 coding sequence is TGTGCCAGCAGTTACTCGAGACGGCAGAACACTGAAGCTTTCTTT. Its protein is CASSYSRRQNTEAFF.